The 5 T cell receptor beta chains below come from one sample, sequenced in a study of PD-1 blockade in mismatch repair-deficient tumors. Clones were read by immunoSEQ multiplex PCR, and TCRdb kept only the in-frame ones, dropping some. The sample contains tens of thousands of clones, 81% of which appear only once. Sequencing was performed on peripheral blood, taken 12 weeks after starting pembrolizumab. The receptors stem from an adult with mismatch repair-deficient cancer.

This clone is a singleton in its sample. The V call is TRBV18, the J call TRBJ1-1, with no clear D. In germline, CDR1 is KGHSH, CDR2 LQKENI. Between the trimmed V and J ends, which lost 2 bases and 1 base, there was a span of 14 bases. CDR3 size: 16 residues. Here the CDR3 reads CASSPYPLTENTEAFF. For the CDR3, the DNA is TGTGCCAGCTCACCATATCCCCTAACAGAGAACACTGAAGCTTTCTTT.

This chain joins TRBV2 and TRBJ2-7, with D possibly being TRBD2 (5 bases). CDR3 size: 12 residues. Germline CDR1 SNHLY, CDR2 FYNNEI. The V gene lost 6 bases and the J gene lost 2 bases, with 8 bases spanning the gap. The CDR3 nucleotides read TGTGCCAGCAGGGAGGAAACCTACGAGCAGTACTTC. This gives the protein CASREETYEQYF.

This chain links TRBV5-1 with TRBJ2-7; 10 nucleotides agree with TRBD2. Germline V gives CDR1 SGHRS, CDR2 YFSETQ. The V and J ends lost 2 bases and 2 bases, in that order; junction bases with no gene match: 4. The CDR3 has 15 residues. The CDR3, as DNA: TGCGCCAGCAGCTTAGGACTAGCGGACACCTACGAGCAGTACTTC. It translates to CASSLGLADTYEQYF.

Remarks on this clone: Other DNA sequences of this sample code for an identical CDR3. The rearrangement joins TRBV9 to TRBJ1-5; no firm D call. CDR3 length: 13 residues. V lost 0 bases, J lost 4 bases, and 5 bases lay in between. Per the germline V gene, CDR1 is SGDLS and CDR2 is YYNGEE. The CDR3 protein is CASSVGSNQPQHF. The CDR3 DNA reads as TGTGCCAGCAGCGTAGGCAGTAATCAGCCCCAGCATTTT.

This rearrangement joins TRBV15 to TRBJ2-1; no clear D gene. There are 14 residues in the CDR3. The V end lost 1 base, the J end lost 7 bases, and 11 bases lay between the germline ends. Germline V gene sequence: CDR1 LNHNV, CDR2 YYDKDF (reference sequence). CDR3: CATSRVLLGNEQFF. CDR3 nucleotide sequence: TGTGCCACCAGCAGAGTCCTGCTAGGGAATGAGCAGTTCTTC. Full variable domain (rest looked up from reference TRBV15 and TRBJ2-1): DAMVIQNPRYQVTQFGKPVTLSCSQTLNHNVMYWYQQKSSQAPKLLFHYYDKDFNNEADTPDNFQSRRPNTSFCFLDIRSPGLGDTAMYLCATSRVLLGNEQFFGPGTRLTVL.